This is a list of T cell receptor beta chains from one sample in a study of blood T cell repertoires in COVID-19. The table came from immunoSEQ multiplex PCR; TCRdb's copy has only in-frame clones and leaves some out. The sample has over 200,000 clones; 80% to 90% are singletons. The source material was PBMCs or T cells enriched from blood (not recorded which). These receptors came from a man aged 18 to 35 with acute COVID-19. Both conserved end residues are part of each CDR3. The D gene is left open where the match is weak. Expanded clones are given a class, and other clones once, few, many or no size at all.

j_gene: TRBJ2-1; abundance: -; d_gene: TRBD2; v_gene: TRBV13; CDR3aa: CASSSRGDFGDEQFF; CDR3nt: TGTGCCAGCAGCTCCCGGGGGGACTTCGGCGATGAGCAGTTCTTC
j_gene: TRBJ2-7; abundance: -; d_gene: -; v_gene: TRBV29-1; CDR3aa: CSALDMDYEQYF; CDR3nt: TGCAGCGCACTCGACATGGACTACGAGCAGTACTTC
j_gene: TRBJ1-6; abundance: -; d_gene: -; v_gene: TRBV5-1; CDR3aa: CASSLGSLNNSPLHF; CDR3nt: TGCGCCAGCAGCTTGGGATCACTAAATAATTCACCCCTCCACTTT
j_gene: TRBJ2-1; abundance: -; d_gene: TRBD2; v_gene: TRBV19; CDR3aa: CASSSISGSRYNEQFF; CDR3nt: TGTGCCAGTAGCAGTATTAGCGGGAGTAGGTACAATGAGCAGTTCTTC
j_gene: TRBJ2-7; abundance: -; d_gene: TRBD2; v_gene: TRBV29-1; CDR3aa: CSSTSGSSYEQYF; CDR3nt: TGCAGCTCGACTAGCGGGAGCTCCTACGAGCAGTACTTC
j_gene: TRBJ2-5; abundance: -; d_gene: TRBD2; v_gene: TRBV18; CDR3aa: CASKAGSGSRETQYF; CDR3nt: TGTGCCAGCAAAGCCGGAAGCGGGAGTCGAGAGACCCAGTACTTC
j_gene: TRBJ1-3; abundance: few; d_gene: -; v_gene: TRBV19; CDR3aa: CASRVVSSGNTIYF; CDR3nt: TGTGCCAGTAGGGTCGTGAGCTCTGGAAACACCATATATTTT
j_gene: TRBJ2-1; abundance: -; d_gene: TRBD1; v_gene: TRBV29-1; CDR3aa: CSVGRGPYNEQFF; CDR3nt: TGCAGCGTTGGTAGGGGGCCCTACAATGAGCAGTTCTTC
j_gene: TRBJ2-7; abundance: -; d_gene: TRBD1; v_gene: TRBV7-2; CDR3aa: CASSFPPDRENIYEQYF; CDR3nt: TGTGCCAGCAGCTTTCCCCCGGACAGGGAGAATATCTACGAGCAGTACTTC
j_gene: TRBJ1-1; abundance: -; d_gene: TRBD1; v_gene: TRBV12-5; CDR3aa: CASGLLPGTGNERGEAFF; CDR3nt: TGTGCTAGTGGTTTACTCCCGGGGACAGGGAATGAGAGGGGTGAAGCTTTCTTT
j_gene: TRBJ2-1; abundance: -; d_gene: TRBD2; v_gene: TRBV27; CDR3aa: CASSLSSGRTYNEQFF; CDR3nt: TGTGCCAGCAGTTTATCTAGCGGGAGAACCTACAATGAGCAGTTCTTC
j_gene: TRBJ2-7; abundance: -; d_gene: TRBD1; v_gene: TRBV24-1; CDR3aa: CATSEPGGVEQYF; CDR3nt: TGTGCCACCAGTGAGCCAGGGGGCGTCGAGCAGTACTTC
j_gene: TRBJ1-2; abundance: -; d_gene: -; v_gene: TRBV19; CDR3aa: CASSIGRGAKNYGYTF; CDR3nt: TGTGCCAGTAGTATCGGGAGGGGCGCCAAAAACTATGGCTACACCTTC
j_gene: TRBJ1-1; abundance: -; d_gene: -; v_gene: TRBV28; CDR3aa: CASSSPVPNTEAFF; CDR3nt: TGTGCCAGCAGTTCCCCAGTTCCGAACACTGAAGCTTTCTTT
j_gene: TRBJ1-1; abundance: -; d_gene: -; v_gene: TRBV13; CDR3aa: CASRRTGNTEAFF; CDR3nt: TGTGCCAGCAGGCGAACAGGAAACACTGAAGCTTTCTTT
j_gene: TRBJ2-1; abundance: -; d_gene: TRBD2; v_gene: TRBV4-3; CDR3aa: CASSQDPSGAYNEQFF; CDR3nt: TGCGCCAGCAGCCAAGATCCTAGCGGGGCCTACAATGAGCAGTTCTTC
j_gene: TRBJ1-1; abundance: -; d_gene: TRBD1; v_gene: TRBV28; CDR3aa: CASSPGTGTTEAFF; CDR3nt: TGTGCCAGCAGTCCCGGGACAGGGACCACTGAAGCTTTCTTT
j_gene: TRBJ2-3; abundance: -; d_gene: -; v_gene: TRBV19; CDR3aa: CASSTGTPDTQYF; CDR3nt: TGTGCCAGTAGTACTGGGACTCCCGATACGCAGTATTTT
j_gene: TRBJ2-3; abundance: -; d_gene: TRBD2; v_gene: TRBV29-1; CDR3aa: CSVELAEETSTDTQYF; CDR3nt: TGCAGCGTTGAACTAGCGGAGGAGACTAGCACAGATACGCAGTATTTT
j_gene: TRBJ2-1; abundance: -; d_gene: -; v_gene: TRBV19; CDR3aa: CASSRALSSYNEQFF; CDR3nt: TGTGCCAGTAGTAGGGCCTTGAGCTCCTACAATGAGCAGTTCTTC
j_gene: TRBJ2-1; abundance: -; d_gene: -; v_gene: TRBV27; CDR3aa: CASSSLYSNEQFF; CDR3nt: TGTGCCAGCAGTTCGCTATATTCCAATGAGCAGTTCTTC
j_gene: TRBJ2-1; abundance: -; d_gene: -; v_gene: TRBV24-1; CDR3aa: CATSQRYNEQFF; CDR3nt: TGTGCCACCAGTCAACGGTACAATGAGCAGTTCTTC
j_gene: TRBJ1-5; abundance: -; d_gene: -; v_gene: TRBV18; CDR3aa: CASSPDSVYSNQPQHF; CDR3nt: TGTGCCAGCTCACCGGACAGCGTTTATAGCAATCAGCCCCAGCATTTT
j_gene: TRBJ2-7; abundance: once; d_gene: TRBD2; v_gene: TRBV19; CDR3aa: CASSIDLGLAGGPLWYEQYF; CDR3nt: TGTGCCAGTAGTATAGACCTAGGACTAGCGGGAGGGCCTCTTTGGTACGAGCAGTACTTC
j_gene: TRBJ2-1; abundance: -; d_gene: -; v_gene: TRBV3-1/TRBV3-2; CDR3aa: CASSQGTDSYNEQFF; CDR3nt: TGTGCCAGCAGCCAGGGGACTGACAGCTACAATGAGCAGTTCTTC
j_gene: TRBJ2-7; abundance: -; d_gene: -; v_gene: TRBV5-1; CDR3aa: CASSLGGTNYEQYF; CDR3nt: TGCGCCAGCAGCTTGGGAGGGACAAACTACGAGCAGTACTTC
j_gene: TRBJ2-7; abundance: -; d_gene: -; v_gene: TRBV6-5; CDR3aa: CASRQSSYEQYF; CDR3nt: TGTGCCAGTAGACAGTCCTCCTACGAGCAGTACTTC
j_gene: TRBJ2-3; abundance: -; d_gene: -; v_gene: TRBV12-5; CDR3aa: CASGFSGFTDTQYF; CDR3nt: TGTGCTAGTGGTTTCAGCGGTTTCACAGATACGCAGTATTTT
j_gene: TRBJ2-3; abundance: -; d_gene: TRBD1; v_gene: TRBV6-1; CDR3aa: CASSERPGQADTQYF; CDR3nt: TGTGCCAGCAGTGAACGACCGGGACAGGCAGATACGCAGTATTTT
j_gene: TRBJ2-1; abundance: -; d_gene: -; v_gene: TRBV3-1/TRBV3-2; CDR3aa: CASSQTDNEQFF; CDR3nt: TGTGCCAGCAGCCAAACTGACAATGAGCAGTTCTTC
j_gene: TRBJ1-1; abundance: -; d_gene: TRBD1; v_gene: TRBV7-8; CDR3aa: CASSPRQGVGTEAFF; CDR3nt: TGTGCCAGCAGCCCGAGACAGGGGGTGGGCACTGAAGCTTTCTTT
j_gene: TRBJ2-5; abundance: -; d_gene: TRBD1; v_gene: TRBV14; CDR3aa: CASSPRGQSSYQETQYF; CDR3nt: TGTGCCAGCAGCCCAAGGGGACAGAGCTCGTACCAAGAGACCCAGTACTTC
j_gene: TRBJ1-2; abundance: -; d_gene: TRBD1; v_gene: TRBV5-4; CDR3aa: CASSLGQGARGYTF; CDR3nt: TGTGCCAGCAGCCTGGGACAGGGGGCGAGAGGCTACACCTTC
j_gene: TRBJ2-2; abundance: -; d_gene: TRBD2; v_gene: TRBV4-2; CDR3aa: CASSQEQREWELFF; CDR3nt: TGTGCCAGCAGCCAAGAACAGCGGGAGTGGGAGCTGTTTTTT
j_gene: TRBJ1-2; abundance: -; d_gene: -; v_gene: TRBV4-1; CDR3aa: CASSPTGTTNYGYTF; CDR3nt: TGCGCCAGCAGCCCAACCGGGACAACAAACTATGGCTACACCTTC
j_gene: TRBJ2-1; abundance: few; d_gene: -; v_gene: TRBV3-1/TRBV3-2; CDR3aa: CASSQFDRAYNEQFF; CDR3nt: TGTGCCAGCAGCCAATTCGACCGGGCCTACAATGAGCAGTTCTTC
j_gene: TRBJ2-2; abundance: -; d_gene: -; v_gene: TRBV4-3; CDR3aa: CASSQGRRSLTGELFF; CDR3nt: TGCGCCAGCAGCCAAGGCCGCCGGTCGTTAACCGGGGAGCTGTTTTTT
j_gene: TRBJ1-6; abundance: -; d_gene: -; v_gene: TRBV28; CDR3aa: CASNGINSPLHF; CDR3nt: TGTGCCAGCAATGGCATTAATTCACCCCTCCACTTT